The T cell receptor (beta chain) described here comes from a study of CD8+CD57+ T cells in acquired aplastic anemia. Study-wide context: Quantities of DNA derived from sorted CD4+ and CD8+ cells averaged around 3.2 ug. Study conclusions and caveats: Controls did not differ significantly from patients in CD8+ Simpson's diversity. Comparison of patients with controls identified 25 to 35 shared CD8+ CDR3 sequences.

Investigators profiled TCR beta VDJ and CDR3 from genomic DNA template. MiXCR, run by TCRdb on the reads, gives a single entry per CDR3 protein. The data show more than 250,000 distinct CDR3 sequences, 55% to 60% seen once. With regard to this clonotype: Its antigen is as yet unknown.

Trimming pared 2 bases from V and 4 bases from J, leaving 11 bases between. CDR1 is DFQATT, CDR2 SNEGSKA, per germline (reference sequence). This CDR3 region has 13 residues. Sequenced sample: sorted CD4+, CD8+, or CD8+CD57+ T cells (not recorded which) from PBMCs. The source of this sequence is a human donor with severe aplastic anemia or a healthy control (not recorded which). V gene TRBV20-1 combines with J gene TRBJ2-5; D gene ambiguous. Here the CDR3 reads CSARLSYRETQYF. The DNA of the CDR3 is TGCAGTGCTAGATTATCTTACCGAGAGACCCAGTACTTC.